This TCR beta chain is from a study of T cell responses to AZD1222 COVID-19 vaccine. Study at large: The study pooled second doses at about 4 or about 12 weeks.

The data were produced by immunoSEQ multiplex PCR, yet TCRdb's version contains in-frame clones alone and is incomplete. Of 90,000 to 130,000 clones in the sample, 84% were seen once. Findings and caveats of the study: Only after the peak T cell response were repertoires sampled. At 160-218 and 743-854, vaccine-associated CD4 TCRs were dominant, and they spanned spike. Following two doses of AZD1222, Spike-specific TCR breadth and depth rose.

With respect to this clone: Its target is not known.

Losses at the gene ends were 3 bases for V and 6 bases for J; bases not matched to a gene: 13. The length of the CDR3 is 17 residues. Germline lookup yields CDR1 SGHAT and CDR2 FQNNGV. The chain uses TRBV11-2 and TRBJ2-3; 9 bases are a match to TRBD2. The sequence came from an adult in good health. This material consisted of peripheral blood, taken on day 0 of AZD1222 vaccination. The CDR3 here is CASSFRGGGGGADTQYF. The CDR3 DNA reads as TGTGCCAGCAGCTTTCGCGGTGGTGGCGGGGGGGCCGATACGCAGTATTTT. Full variable domain (outside the CDR3, taken from reference TRBV11-2 and TRBJ2-3): EAGVAQSPRYKIIEKRQSVAFWCNPISGHATLYWYQQILGQGPKLLIQFQNNGVVDDSQLPKDRFSAERLKGVDSTLKIQPAKLEDSAVYLCASSFRGGGGGADTQYFGPGTRLTVL.